These 2 T cell receptor beta chains were all obtained from the same sample, sequenced in a study of blood T cell repertoires in COVID-19. Sequencing used immunoSEQ multiplex PCR; TCRdb keeps in-frame clones, though not all of them. The sample contains about 210,000 clones, 75% to 90% of which appear only once. The sample consisted of peripheral blood. These TCRs come from a man aged 35-49 years with acute or convalescent COVID-19.

This chain joins TRBV12-3 or TRBV12-4 and TRBJ2-7, with TRBD2 identical over 8 bases. Trimming cost V 5 bases and J 3 bases; bases outside gene matches: 3. The CDR3 totals 13 residues. The CDR3 DNA sequence: TGTGCCAGCAGTACTAGCGGAGTCTACGAGCAGTACTTC. Protein sequence: CASSTSGVYEQYF.

In this sample, this clone turned up once. This rearrangement joins TRBV12-3 or TRBV12-4 to TRBJ2-7; the match to TRBD1 covers 10 bases. V trimming: 11 bases; J trimming: 4 bases; junction bases outside the gene matches: 5. The CDR3 extends over 12 amino acids. The CDR3 region is CASGQGGYEQYF. CDR3 DNA: TGTGCCTCTGGACAGGGGGGATACGAGCAGTACTTC.